This T cell receptor beta chain was documented in a study of OX40 agonist ivuxolimab in advanced cancers. Study overall: Patients achieving partial responses numbered three: one hepatocellular carcinoma case and two cutaneous melanoma cases.

In its sample, this clone was seen once. The CDR3 loop spans 15 amino acids. V lost 0 bases, J lost 2 bases, and 2 bases stayed unmatched. Germline assignment: CDR1 SGDLS and CDR2 YYNGEE. Produced via immunoSEQ multiplex PCR; TCRdb's table is partial and in-frame only. The sample comprises 90,000 to 150,000 clones, 85% to 90% of which are singletons, and 0.55% rests with the top ten. The chain recombines TRBV9 with TRBJ2-1, with 7 bases aligning to TRBD2. The TCR comes from an adult with an advanced solid tumor such as melanoma, head and neck, liver or kidney cancer. This material consisted of CD4+ or CD8+ T cells sorted from blood, taken in a trial of the OX40 agonist ivuxolimab. CDR3 coding DNA: TGTGCCAGCAGCGTAGCGGGGGGAACCTACAATGAGCAGTTCTTC. This sequence encodes CASSVAGGTYNEQFF.